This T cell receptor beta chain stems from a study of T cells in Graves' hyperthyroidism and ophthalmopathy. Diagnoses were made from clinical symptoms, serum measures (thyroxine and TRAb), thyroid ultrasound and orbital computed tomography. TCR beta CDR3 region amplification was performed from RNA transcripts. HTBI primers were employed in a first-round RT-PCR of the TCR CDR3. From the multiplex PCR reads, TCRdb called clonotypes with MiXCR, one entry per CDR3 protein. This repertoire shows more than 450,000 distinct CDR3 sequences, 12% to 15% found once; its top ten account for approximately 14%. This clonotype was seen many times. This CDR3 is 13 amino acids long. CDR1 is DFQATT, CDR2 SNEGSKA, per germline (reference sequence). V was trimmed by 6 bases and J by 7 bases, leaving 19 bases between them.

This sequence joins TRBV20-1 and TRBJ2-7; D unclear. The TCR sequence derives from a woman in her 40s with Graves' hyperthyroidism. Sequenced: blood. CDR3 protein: CSAYRASDWEQYF. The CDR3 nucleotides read TGCAGTGCCTATCGGGCATCGGATTGGGAGCAGTACTTC.